This TCR beta chain was obtained from a study of shared T cell receptors in the human thymus. Using immunoSEQ multiplex PCR, the repertoire was profiled, and TCRdb retains in-frame clones only, with some absent. The sample contains about 380,000 clones, over 90% of which appear only once. The CDR3 covers 18 residues. V lost 2 bases to trimming and J lost 5 bases; unmatched junction nucleotides: 18. CDR1 and CDR2 from the germline V gene are GTSNPN and SVGIG (reference sequence). Sequenced sample: thymocytes. The sequence derives from a human donor. The J gene is TRBJ2-5, the V gene TRBV30; 9 bases are shared with TRBD1. This chain's CDR3 is CAWSPLRTGAPTLETQYF. CDR3 DNA sequence: TGTGCCTGGAGTCCCCTCAGGACAGGGGCCCCGACGCTGGAGACCCAGTACTTC.